This T cell receptor (beta chain) emerged from a study of Ad26.COV2.S vaccination and SARS-CoV-2 variants. The overall study: Into the muscle, Ad26.COV2.S was dosed once or twice, 56 days apart. Study outcomes and limitations: Ad26.COV2.S recipients had broader spike-specific TCRs (P = 0.0014).

The treatment denotes: roughly 20 received Ad26.COV2.S at low or high dose, single or two shots; 5 received placebo; per-sample allocation not given. Samples analyzed were those drawn on day 63 after the first vaccine or placebo injection. Remarks on this clone: Its antigen is still unknown.

Clones were sequenced by immunoSEQ multiplex PCR, and TCRdb holds only the in-frame ones, with some missing. The sample has a few hundred thousand clones, about nine tenths seen once. The germline CDR1 and CDR2 sequences are SGDLS and YYNGEE. Trimming took off 0 bases at V and 4 bases at J, with 14 bases between the two ends. CDR3 size: 15 residues. The TCR originated in a person between 18 and 59 years old who received the Ad26.COV2.S COVID-19 vaccine or a placebo. The chain joins TRBV9 to TRBJ2-7, with D unresolved. The sample in question was peripheral blood, obtained in a trial of Ad26.COV2.S vaccine versus placebo. CDR3 nucleotides: TGTGCCAGCAGCGTAGAACAGCTATTCTTTTACGAGCAGTACTTC. As protein: CASSVEQLFFYEQYF. The full variable domain, with the rest looked up from reference TRBV9 and TRBJ2-7, is DSGVTQTPKHLITATGQRVTLRCSPRSGDLSVYWYQQSLDQGLQFLIQYYNGEERAKGNILERFSAQQFPDLHSELNLSSLELGDSALYFCASSVEQLFFYEQYFGPGTRLTVT.